This T cell receptor beta chain stems from a study of cytomegalovirus exposure and HLA in healthy donors. Both 60 Vbeta primers and 13 Jbeta primers went into the PCR. The protocol was immunoSEQ multiplex PCR, while the TCRdb copy is restricted to in-frame clones and leaves out a portion. This sample yields about 160,000 clones, of which roughly 85% are seen a single time; 8% to 10% belongs to the top ten. The ends were cut back, 4 bases at V and 7 bases at J, with 21 bases in the middle. This CDR3 region has 15 residues. From germline, CDR1 is SGHRS and CDR2 YFSETQ. This clonotype was sampled from a male donor in good health and CMV-seropositive. What was sequenced was PBMCs. The gene calls are TRBV5-1 and TRBJ2-7; D may be TRBD1 (6 bases). The DNA for the CDR3 is TGCGCCAGCAGCCCGTACGGGACAAAACTAGGTGAGCAGTACTTC. Translation gives CASSPYGTKLGEQYF.